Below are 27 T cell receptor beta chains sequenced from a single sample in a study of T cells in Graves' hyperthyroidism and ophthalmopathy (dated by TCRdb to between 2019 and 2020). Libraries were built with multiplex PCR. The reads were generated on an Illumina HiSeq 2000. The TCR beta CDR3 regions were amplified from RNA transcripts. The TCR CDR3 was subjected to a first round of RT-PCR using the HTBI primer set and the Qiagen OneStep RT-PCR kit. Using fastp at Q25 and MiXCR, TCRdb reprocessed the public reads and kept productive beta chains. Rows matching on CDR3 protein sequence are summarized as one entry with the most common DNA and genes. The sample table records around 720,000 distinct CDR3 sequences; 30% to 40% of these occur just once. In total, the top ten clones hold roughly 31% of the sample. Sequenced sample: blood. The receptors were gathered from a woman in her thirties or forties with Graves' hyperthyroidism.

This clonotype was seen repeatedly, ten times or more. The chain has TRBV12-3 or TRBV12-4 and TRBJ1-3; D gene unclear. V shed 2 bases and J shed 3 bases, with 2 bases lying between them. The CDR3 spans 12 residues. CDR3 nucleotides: TGTGCCAGCAGTTTAATTGGAAACACCATATATTTT. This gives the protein CASSLIGNTIYF.

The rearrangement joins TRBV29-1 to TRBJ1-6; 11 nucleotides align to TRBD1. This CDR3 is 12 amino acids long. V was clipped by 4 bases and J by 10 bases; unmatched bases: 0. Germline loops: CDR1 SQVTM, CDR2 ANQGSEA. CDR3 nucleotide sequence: TGCAGCGTTGGGGACAGGGGGTCACCCCTCCACTTT. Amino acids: CSVGDRGSPLHF.

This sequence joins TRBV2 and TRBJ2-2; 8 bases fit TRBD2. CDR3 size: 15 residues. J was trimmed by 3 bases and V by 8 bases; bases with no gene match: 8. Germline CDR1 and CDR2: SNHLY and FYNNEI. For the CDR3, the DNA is TGTGCCAGCTACGGGGGGGAGGTGGACACCGGGGAGCTGTTTTTT. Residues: CASYGGEVDTGELFF.

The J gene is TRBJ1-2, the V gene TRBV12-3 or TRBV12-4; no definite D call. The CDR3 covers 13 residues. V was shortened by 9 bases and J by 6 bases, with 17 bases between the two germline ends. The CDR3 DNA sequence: TGTGCCAGTAGTATAGCCGGGCTTGATGGCTACACCTTC. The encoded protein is CASSIAGLDGYTF.

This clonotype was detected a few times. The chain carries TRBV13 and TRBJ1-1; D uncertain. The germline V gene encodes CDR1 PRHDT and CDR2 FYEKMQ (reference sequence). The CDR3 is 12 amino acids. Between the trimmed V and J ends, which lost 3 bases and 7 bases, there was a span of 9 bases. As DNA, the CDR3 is TGTGCCAGCAGCTTCCGATACCTTGAAGCTTTCTTT. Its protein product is CASSFRYLEAFF.

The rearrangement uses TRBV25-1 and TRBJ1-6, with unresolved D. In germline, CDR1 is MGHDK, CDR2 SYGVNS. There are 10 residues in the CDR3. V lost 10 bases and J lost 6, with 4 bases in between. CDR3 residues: CATLNSPLHF. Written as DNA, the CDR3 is TGTGCCACCCTTAATTCACCCCTCCACTTT.

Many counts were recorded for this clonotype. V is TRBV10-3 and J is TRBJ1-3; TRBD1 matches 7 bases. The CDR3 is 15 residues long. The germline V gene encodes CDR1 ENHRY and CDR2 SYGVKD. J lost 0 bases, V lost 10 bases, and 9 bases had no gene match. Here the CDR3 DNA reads TGTGCCACCACCGGGACAGCCAGCTCTGGAAACACCATATATTTT. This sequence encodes CATTGTASSGNTIYF.

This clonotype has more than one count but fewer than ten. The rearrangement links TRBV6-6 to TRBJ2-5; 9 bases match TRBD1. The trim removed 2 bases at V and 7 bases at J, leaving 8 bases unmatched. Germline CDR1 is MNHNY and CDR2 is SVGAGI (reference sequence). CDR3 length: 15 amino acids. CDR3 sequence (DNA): TGTGCCAGCAGTTACGGTCAGGACAGGGGAGGGACCCAGTACTTC. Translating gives CASSYGQDRGGTQYF.

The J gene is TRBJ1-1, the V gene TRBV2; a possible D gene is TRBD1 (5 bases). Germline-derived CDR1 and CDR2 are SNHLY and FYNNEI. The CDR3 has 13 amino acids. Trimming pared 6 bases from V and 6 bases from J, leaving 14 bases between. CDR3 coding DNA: TGTGCCAGCAGGGACACATTGAGCGCTGAAGCTTTCTTT. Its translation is CASRDTLSAEAFF. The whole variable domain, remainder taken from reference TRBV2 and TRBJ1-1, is EPEVTQTPSHQVTQMGQEVILRCVPISNHLYFYWYRQILGQKVEFLVSFYNNEISEKSEIFDDQFSVERPDGSNFTLKIRSTKLEDSAMYFCASRDTLSAEAFFGQGTRLTVV.

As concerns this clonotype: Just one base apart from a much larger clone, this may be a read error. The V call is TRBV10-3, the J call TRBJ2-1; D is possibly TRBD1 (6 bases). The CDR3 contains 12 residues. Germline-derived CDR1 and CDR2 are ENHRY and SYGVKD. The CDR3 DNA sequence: TGTGCCATCAGTGAGTCGGACAGTTTGCAGTCCTTC. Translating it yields CAISESDSLQSF.

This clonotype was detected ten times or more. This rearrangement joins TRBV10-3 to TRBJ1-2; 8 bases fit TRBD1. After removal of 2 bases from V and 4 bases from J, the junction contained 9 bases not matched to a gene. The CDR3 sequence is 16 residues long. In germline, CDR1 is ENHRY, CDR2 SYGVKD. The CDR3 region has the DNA TGTGCCATCAGTGAGCCCGCAGGGGGCTCTGGCTATGGCTACACCTTC. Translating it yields CAISEPAGGSGYGYTF.

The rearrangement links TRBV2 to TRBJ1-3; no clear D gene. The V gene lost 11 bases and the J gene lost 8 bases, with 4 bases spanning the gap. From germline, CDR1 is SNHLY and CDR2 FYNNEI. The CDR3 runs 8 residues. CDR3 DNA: TGTGCCGGGGACACCATATATTTT. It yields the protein CAGDTIYF.

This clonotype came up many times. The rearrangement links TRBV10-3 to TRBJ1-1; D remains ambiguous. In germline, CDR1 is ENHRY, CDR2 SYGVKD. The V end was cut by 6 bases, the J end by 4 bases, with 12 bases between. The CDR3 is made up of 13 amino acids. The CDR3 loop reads CAISDDGRTEAFF. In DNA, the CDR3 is TGTGCCATCAGCGACGACGGACGCACTGAAGCTTTCTTT.

The CDR3 nucleotides read TGTGCCAGCAGCTCTAGCGGAGTGAACTATGGCTACACCTTC. It yields the protein CASSSSGVNYGYTF. V gene TRBV13 combines with J gene TRBJ1-2; no clear D gene. The germline CDR1 and CDR2 sequences are PRHDT and FYEKMQ (reference sequence). The CDR3 totals 14 residues. The V end lost 4 bases, the J end lost 2 bases, and 11 bases lay between the germline ends.

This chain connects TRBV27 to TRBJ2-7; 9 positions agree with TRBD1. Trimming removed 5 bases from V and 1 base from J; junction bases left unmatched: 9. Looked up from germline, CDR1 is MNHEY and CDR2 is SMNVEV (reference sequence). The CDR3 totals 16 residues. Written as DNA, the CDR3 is TGTGCCAGCAGTAAACAACCGGGACAGGGATCCTACGAGCAGTACTTC. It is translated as CASSKQPGQGSYEQYF.

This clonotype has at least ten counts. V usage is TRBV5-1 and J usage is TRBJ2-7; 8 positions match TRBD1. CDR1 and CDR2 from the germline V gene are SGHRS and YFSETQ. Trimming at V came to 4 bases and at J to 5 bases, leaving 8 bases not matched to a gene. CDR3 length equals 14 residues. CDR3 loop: CASSPDRDRDEQYF. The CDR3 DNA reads TGCGCCAGCAGCCCGGACAGGGATAGGGACGAGCAGTACTTC.

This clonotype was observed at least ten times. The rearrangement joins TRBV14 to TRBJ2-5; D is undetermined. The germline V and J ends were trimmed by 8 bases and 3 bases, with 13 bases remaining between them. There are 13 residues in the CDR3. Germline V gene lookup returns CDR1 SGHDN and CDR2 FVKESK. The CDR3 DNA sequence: TGTGCCAGCTCACCATACTTAGAAGAGACCCAGTACTTC. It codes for CASSPYLEETQYF.

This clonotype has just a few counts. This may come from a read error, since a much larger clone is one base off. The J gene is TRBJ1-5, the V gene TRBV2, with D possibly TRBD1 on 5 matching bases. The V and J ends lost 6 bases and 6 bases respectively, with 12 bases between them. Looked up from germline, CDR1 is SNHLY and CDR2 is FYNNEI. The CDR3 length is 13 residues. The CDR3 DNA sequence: TGTGCCAGCAGAGGACGGGGCGGTCAGCCCCAGCATTTT. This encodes CASRGRGGQPQHF.

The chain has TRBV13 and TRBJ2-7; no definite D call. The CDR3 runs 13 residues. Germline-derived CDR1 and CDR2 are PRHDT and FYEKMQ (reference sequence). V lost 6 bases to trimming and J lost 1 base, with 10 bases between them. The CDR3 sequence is CASRDIRSYEQYF. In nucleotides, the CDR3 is TGTGCCAGCAGAGATATACGTTCCTACGAGCAGTACTTC.

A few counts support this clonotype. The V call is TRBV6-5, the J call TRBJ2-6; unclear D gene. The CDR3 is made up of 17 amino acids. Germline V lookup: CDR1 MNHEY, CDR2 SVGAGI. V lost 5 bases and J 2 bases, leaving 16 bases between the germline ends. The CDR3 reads CASSNDGWATGANVLTF. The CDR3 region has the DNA TGTGCCAGCAGTAATGACGGATGGGCGACTGGGGCCAACGTCCTGACTTTC.

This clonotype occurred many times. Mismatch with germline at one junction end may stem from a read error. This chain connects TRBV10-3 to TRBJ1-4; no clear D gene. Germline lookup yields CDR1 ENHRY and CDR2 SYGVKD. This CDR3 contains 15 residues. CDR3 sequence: CATSPLYETNEKLFF. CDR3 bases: TGTGCCACCAGTCCCCTTTACGAAACTAATGAAAAACTGTTTTTT.

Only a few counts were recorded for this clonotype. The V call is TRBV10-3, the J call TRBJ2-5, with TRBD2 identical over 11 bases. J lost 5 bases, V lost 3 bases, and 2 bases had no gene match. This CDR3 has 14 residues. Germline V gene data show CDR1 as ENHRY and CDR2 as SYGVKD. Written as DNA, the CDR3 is TGTGCCATCAGTGAACGGACTAGCGGGGAGACCCAGTACTTC. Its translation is CAISERTSGETQYF.

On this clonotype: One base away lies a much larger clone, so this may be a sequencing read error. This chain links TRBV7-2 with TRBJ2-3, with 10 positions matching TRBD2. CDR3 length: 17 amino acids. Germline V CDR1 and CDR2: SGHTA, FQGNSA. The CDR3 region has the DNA TGTGCCAGCAGCTTAGCGCTCCTAGCGGGGGACACAGGTACGCAGTATTTT. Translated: CASSLALLAGDTGTQYF.

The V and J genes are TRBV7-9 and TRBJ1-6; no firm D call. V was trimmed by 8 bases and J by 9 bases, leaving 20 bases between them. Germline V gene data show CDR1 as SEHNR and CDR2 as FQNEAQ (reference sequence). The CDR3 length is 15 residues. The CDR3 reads CASSPPLSFGSPLHF. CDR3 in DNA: TGTGCCAGCTCACCACCTCTTAGTTTCGGTTCACCCCTCCACTTT.

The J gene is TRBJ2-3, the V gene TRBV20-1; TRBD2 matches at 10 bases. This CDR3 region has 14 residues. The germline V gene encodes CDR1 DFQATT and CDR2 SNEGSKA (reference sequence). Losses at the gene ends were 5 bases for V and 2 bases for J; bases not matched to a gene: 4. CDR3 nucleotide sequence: TGCAGTGCTCGGACTAGCGGATTCACAGATACGCAGTATTTT. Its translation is CSARTSGFTDTQYF.

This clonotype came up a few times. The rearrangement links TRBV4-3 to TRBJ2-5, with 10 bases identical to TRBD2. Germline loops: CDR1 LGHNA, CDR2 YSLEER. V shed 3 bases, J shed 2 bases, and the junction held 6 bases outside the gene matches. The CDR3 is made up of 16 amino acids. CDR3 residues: CASSQGVAGGQETQYF. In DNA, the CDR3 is TGCGCCAGCAGCCAGGGGGTAGCGGGGGGTCAAGAGACCCAGTACTTC.

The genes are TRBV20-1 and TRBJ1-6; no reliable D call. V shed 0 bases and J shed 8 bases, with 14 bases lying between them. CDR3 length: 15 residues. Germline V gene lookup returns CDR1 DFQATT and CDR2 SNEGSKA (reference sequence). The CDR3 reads CSARDPRVEYSPLHF. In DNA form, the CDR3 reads TGCAGTGCTAGAGATCCCCGGGTGGAGTATTCACCCCTCCACTTT.